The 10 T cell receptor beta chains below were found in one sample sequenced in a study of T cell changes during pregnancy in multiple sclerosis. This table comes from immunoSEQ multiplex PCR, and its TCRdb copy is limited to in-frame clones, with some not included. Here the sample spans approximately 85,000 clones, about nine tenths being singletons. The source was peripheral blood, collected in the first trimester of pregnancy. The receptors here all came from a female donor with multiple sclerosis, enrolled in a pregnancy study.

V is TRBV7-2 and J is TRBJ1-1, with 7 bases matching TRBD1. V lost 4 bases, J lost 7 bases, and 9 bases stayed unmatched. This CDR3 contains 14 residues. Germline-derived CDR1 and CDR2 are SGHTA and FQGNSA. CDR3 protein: CASSSRGTAFEAFF. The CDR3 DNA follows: TGTGCCAGCAGCTCCCGGGGGACAGCTTTTGAAGCTTTCTTT.

This CDR3 is CASSAVEGGRGYTF. The CDR3, as DNA: TGTGCCAGCAGTGCGGTGGAGGGGGGGCGAGGCTACACCTTC. This rearrangement joins TRBV6-1 to TRBJ1-2; D may be TRBD1 (6 bases). This CDR3 contains 14 residues. Trimming cost V 4 bases and J 8 bases, with 17 bases left between them. Germline assignment: CDR1 MNHNS and CDR2 SASEGT.

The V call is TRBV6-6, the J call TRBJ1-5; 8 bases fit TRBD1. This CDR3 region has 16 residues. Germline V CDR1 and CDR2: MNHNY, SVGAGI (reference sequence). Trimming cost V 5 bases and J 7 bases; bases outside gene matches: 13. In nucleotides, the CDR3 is TGTGCCAGCAGTCCCGCGTTAGGACAGGGCTTCCAGCCCCAGCATTTT. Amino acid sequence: CASSPALGQGFQPQHF.

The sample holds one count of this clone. CDR3 in amino acids: CASTRAGVNKETQYF. The DNA for the CDR3 is TGTGCCAGCACGCGAGCGGGAGTAAATAAAGAGACCCAGTACTTC. The gene calls are TRBV2 and TRBJ2-5, with TRBD2 matching over 8 bases. Per the germline V gene, CDR1 is SNHLY and CDR2 is FYNNEI. The CDR3 spans 15 residues. With V trimmed by 7 bases and J by 3 bases, 10 bases remained unmatched.

The CDR3 bases are TGCGCCAGCAGCCAAGGATCGACTAGCGGGAGTACAGATACGCAGTATTTT. Residues: CASSQGSTSGSTDTQYF. This chain links TRBV4-1 with TRBJ2-3; 12 bases map to TRBD2. The V gene's germline CDR1 is MGHRA and CDR2 YSYEKL. The junction had 5 bases not matched to a gene; V was cut back by 1 base and J by 3 bases. CDR3 length: 17 residues.

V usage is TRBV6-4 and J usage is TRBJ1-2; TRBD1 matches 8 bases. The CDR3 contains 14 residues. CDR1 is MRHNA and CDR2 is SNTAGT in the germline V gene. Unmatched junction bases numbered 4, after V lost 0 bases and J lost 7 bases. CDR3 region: CASSDSTGGSGYTF. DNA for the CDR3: TGTGCCAGCAGTGACTCAACAGGGGGTTCTGGCTACACCTTC.

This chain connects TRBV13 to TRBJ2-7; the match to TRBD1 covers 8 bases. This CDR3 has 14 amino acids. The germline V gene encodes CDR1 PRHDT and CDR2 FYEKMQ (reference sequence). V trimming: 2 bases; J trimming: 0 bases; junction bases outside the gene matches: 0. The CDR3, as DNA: TGTGCCAGCAGCTTAACAGGGGGCTCCTACGAGCAGTACTTC. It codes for CASSLTGGSYEQYF.

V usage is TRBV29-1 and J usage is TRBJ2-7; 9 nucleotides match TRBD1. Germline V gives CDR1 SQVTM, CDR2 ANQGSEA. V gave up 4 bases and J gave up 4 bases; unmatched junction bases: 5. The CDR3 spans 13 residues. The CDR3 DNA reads TGCAGCGTTGTAGCTGGGACAGGGTACGAGCAGTACTTC. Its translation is CSVVAGTGYEQYF.

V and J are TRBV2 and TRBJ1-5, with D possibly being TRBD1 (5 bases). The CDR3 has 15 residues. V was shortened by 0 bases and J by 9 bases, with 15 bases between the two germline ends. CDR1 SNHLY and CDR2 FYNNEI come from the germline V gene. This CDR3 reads CASSEALGAEGPQHF. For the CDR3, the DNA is TGTGCCAGCAGTGAAGCGCTAGGGGCCGAAGGGCCCCAGCATTTT. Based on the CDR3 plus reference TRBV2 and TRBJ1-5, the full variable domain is EPEVTQTPSHQVTQMGQEVILRCVPISNHLYFYWYRQILGQKVEFLVSFYNNEISEKSEIFDDQFSVERPDGSNFTLKIRSTKLEDSAMYFCASSEALGAEGPQHFGDGTRLSIL.

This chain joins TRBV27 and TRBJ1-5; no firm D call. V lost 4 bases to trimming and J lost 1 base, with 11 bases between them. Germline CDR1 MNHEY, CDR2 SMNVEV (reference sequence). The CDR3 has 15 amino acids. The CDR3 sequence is CASSSLTASNQPQHF. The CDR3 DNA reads TGTGCCAGCAGTTCCCTCACAGCCAGCAATCAGCCCCAGCATTTT.